The 9 T cell receptor beta chains reported below all come from one sample, sequenced in a study of blood T cells in healthy people across ages. PCR was performed a second time for 7 to 11 cycles using a sample-barcoded 5' primer and a J-beta primer mix. In TCRdb, the 5' RACE reads were re-called with MiXCR into one record per CDR3 protein. The sample includes about 760,000 distinct CDR3 sequences, approximately 53% seen only once; the top ten take roughly 25%. The specimen sequenced was blood. Receptors were obtained from a middle-aged man in good health.

In its sample, this clonotype was seen a few times. The J gene is TRBJ2-5, the V gene TRBV7-2; D call uncertain. The J call may be wrong; the DNA end is better matched by TRBJ2-7. The CDR3 extends over 13 amino acids. Germline CDR1 and CDR2: SGHTA and FQGNSA. The chain's CDR3 is CASSSSIENEQYF. The CDR3, as DNA: TGTGCCAGCAGCTCGTCAATCGAAAACGAGCAGTACTTC.

This clonotype has a handful of counts. The gene calls are TRBV6-2 or TRBV6-3 and TRBJ2-5; D is possibly TRBD1 (6 bases). This CDR3 has 18 residues. Germline V CDR1 and CDR2: MNHEY, SVGEGT. Trimming removed 0 bases at V and 9 bases at J, with 26 bases between. CDR3 sequence (DNA): TGTGCCAGCAGTTACTCGATTGAAACGGGACATCCCTTGGAGGCCCAGTACTTC. Its translation: CASSYSIETGHPLEAQYF.

The rearrangement uses TRBV25-1 and TRBJ2-1, with 7 bases identical to TRBD1. Near its end, the DNA agrees better with TRBJ2-7, so the J call may be wrong. The CDR3 length is 19 residues. Germline CDR1 reads MGHDK; CDR2 reads SYGVNS. CDR3 residues: CASSRPRRDSEFPYNEQYF. The CDR3 nucleotides read TGTGCCAGCAGCCGTCCTAGAAGGGACAGCGAATTCCCCTACAATGAGCAGTACTTC.

This chain joins TRBV4-2 and TRBJ2-5; 9 bases are shared with TRBD2. The ends lost 3 bases at V and 5 bases at J; junction bases unmatched: 13. This CDR3 has 17 amino acids. Germline CDR1 is LGHNA and CDR2 is YNFKEQ. The CDR3 bases are TGTGCCAGCAGCCACCCGGGGGAGCGGGGGGTCTGGGAGACCCAGTACTTC. Translation: CASSHPGERGVWETQYF.

The gene calls are TRBV10-3 and TRBJ2-2, with TRBD1 matching 7 bases. CDR1 and CDR2 (germline): ENHRY, SYGVKD. This CDR3 spans 20 amino acids. V shed 6 bases and J 4 bases; nucleotides not matched to a gene: 23. Here the CDR3 reads CAIRAASGQRRLSSTGELFF. For the CDR3, the DNA is TGTGCCATCAGGGCTGCCTCGGGACAGAGGCGGCTTAGTTCCACCGGGGAGCTGTTTTTT.

The J gene is TRBJ1-2, the V gene TRBV5-6; D not resolved. V lost 0 bases to trimming and J lost 8 bases, with 14 bases between them. This CDR3 has 14 residues. Looked up from germline, CDR1 is SGHDT and CDR2 is YYEEEE. CDR3: CASSLEEPRGGYTF. For the CDR3, the DNA is TGTGCCAGCAGCTTGGAAGAGCCCAGAGGGGGCTACACCTTC.

This chain links TRBV7-8 with TRBJ2-7; D is ambiguous. The V gene's germline CDR1 is SGHVS and CDR2 FQNEAQ. V gave up 4 bases and J gave up 10 bases, with 14 bases separating them. The CDR3 extends over 12 amino acids. This chain's CDR3 is CASSWSRLCQYF. As DNA, the CDR3 is TGTGCCAGCAGCTGGAGCCGGTTATGTCAGTACTTC.

This clonotype was observed a handful of times. This chain joins TRBV7-9 and TRBJ2-7; perhaps D is TRBD1 or TRBD2 (5 bases each). V shed 5 bases and J shed 2 bases, with 7 bases lying between them. The CDR3 totals 12 residues. CDR1 and CDR2 from the germline V gene are SEHNR and FQNEAQ (reference sequence). In DNA form, the CDR3 reads TGTGCCAGCAGCGAGGGGACCTACGAGCAGTACTTC. Translating gives CASSEGTYEQYF. The complete variable domain, with remaining parts taken from reference TRBV7-9 and TRBJ2-7, reads DTGVSQNPRHKITKRGQNVTFRCDPISEHNRLYWYRQTLGQGPEFLTYFQNEAQLEKSRLLSDRFSAERPKGSFSTLEIQRTEQGDSAMYLCASSEGTYEQYFGPGTRLTVT.

The rearrangement joins TRBV9 to TRBJ2-1; no firm D call. CDR1 and CDR2 from the germline V gene are SGDLS and YYNGEE. The length of the CDR3 is 13 residues. Trimming cost V 3 bases and J 6 bases, with 10 bases left between them. This chain's CDR3 is CASSETNLNEQFF. The CDR3 nucleotides are TGTGCCAGCAGCGAGACAAATCTCAATGAGCAGTTCTTC.